This TCR beta chain was sequenced for a study of T cell repertoires in cytomegalovirus infection. Whole-study context: Signatures in public TCR beta sequences pointed to both CMV infection and matching HLA type. General study results and limits: Totalled public TCR beta family frequency picked out people who carried CMV plus the relevant HLA. The ex vivo response showed dominance by HLA-C-restricted CMV-specific TCR beta clonotypes.

TCRdb reprocessed the reads with MiXCR, giving one entry per CDR3 protein. The table has around 490,000 distinct CDR3 sequences, about 26% seen once; the top ten hold approximately 13%. This clonotype was seen repeatedly, ten times or more. The antigen is unknown. The sequence came from a human donor in good health (CMV status not recorded). Some clones in this sample may be carry-over from other donors' samples. The specimen sequenced was PBMCs.

Written as DNA, the CDR3 is TGTGCCAGCGGGGGTAGGAGCACTGAAGCTTTCTTT. Translated: CASGGRSTEAFF. This chain joins TRBV7-2 and TRBJ1-1; D might be TRBD1 (5 bases). CDR3 length: 12 residues. Trimming left V 8 bases short and J 4 bases short, with 11 bases between. Per the germline V gene, CDR1 is SGHTA and CDR2 is FQGNSA.